These T cell receptor beta chains were read from a single sample in a study of shared clonotypes between healthy human individuals. Profiling relied on immunoSEQ multiplex PCR, and the TCRdb table lists in-frame clones only, not all of them. The sample comprises about 1.5 million clones, 95% to 99% of which are singletons, and around 0.47% rests with the top ten. Sequencing input: naive CD4+ T cells sorted from blood. Receptor source: a man between 25 and 39 years old in good health. CDR3s include the opening cysteine and the closing phenylalanine or tryptophan. Each record gives: J gene, CDR3 length, clone size, V gene, D gene, CDR3 DNA, CDR3 protein. The D gene is left open where the match is weak. Only some rows state a clone size, as once, few, many or a class for expanded clones.

J gene: TRBJ2-1; CDR3 length: 18; clone size: -; V gene: TRBV9; D gene: -; CDR3 DNA: TGTGCCAGCAGCGTAGAGGGGGGTGGTAGCGCCTCCTACAATGAGCAGTTCTTC; CDR3 protein: CASSVEGGGSASYNEQFF
J gene: TRBJ2-1; CDR3 length: 14; clone size: -; V gene: TRBV7-2; D gene: -; CDR3 DNA: TGTGCCAGCAGCTTAGACGGTGCCTACAATGAGCAGTTCTTC; CDR3 protein: CASSLDGAYNEQFF
J gene: TRBJ2-2; CDR3 length: 16; clone size: -; V gene: TRBV5-1; D gene: TRBD1; CDR3 DNA: TGCGCCAGCAGGGCGACAGGGCTGCCCGACACCGGGGAGCTGTTTTTT; CDR3 protein: CASRATGLPDTGELFF
J gene: TRBJ2-1; CDR3 length: 15; clone size: -; V gene: TRBV5-1; D gene: TRBD1; CDR3 DNA: TGCGCCAGCAGCTCCGGGACAGCTAATTACAATGAGCAGTTCTTC; CDR3 protein: CASSSGTANYNEQFF
J gene: TRBJ2-7; CDR3 length: 13; clone size: -; V gene: TRBV28; D gene: -; CDR3 DNA: TGTGCCAGCAGTTTGCCCCAGCTAGGCGAGCAGTACTTC; CDR3 protein: CASSLPQLGEQYF
J gene: TRBJ2-3; CDR3 length: 15; clone size: -; V gene: TRBV18; D gene: TRBD2; CDR3 DNA: TGTGCCAGCTCACCCAGCGGGAGTAGGACAGATACGCAGTATTTT; CDR3 protein: CASSPSGSRTDTQYF
J gene: TRBJ1-4; CDR3 length: 13; clone size: -; V gene: TRBV7-9; D gene: -; CDR3 DNA: TGTGCCAGCAGCTTTGACACTAATGAAAAACTGTTTTTT; CDR3 protein: CASSFDTNEKLFF
J gene: TRBJ2-1; CDR3 length: 16; clone size: -; V gene: TRBV5-1; D gene: TRBD2; CDR3 DNA: TGCGCCAGCAGCTTGGGACTAGCGGGAGCACACGATGAGCAGTTCTTC; CDR3 protein: CASSLGLAGAHDEQFF
J gene: TRBJ2-7; CDR3 length: 19; clone size: -; V gene: TRBV7-8; D gene: TRBD2; CDR3 DNA: TGTGCCAGCAGCTTAGGATTGTCAGGACTAGCGGCAAACACCTACGAGCAGTACTTC; CDR3 protein: CASSLGLSGLAANTYEQYF
J gene: TRBJ1-1; CDR3 length: 14; clone size: -; V gene: TRBV4-1; D gene: TRBD1; CDR3 DNA: TGCGCCAGCAGCCCACAAGACAGGGGAGTACGGGCTTTCTTT; CDR3 protein: CASSPQDRGVRAFF
J gene: TRBJ2-6; CDR3 length: 17; clone size: -; V gene: TRBV7-7; D gene: TRBD1; CDR3 DNA: TGTGCTAGCAGCTTAGGACAGGGAAGGGCCGGGGCCAACGTCCTGACTTTC; CDR3 protein: CASSLGQGRAGANVLTF
J gene: TRBJ2-1; CDR3 length: 16; clone size: -; V gene: TRBV9; D gene: -; CDR3 DNA: TGTGCCAGCAGCGTAGAGGGGAGGAGAGGGGAAGGTGAGCAGTTCTTC; CDR3 protein: CASSVEGRRGEGEQFF
J gene: TRBJ1-5; CDR3 length: 12; clone size: -; V gene: TRBV19; D gene: -; CDR3 DNA: TGTGCCAGTAGTATAGTAGGGGGGCCCCAGCATTTT; CDR3 protein: CASSIVGGPQHF
J gene: TRBJ2-1; CDR3 length: 15; clone size: once; V gene: TRBV9; D gene: -; CDR3 DNA: TGTGCCAGCAGCGTAGTAACGGGACCAAACAATGAGCAGTTCTTC; CDR3 protein: CASSVVTGPNNEQFF
J gene: TRBJ2-5; CDR3 length: 15; clone size: -; V gene: TRBV29-1; D gene: -; CDR3 DNA: TGCAGCGTTACCCCTCGGACGCAGGGGAAGGAGACCCAGTACTTC; CDR3 protein: CSVTPRTQGKETQYF
J gene: TRBJ2-1; CDR3 length: 14; clone size: -; V gene: TRBV2; D gene: TRBD1; CDR3 DNA: TGTGCCAGCAGCAGCCAGGGGGCTTTTGATGAGCAGTTCTTC; CDR3 protein: CASSSQGAFDEQFF
J gene: TRBJ2-1; CDR3 length: 19; clone size: -; V gene: TRBV9; D gene: TRBD2; CDR3 DNA: TGTGCCAGCAGCCCGACATGGGACAAGACTAGCGGGACTAGCAATGAGCAGTTCTTC; CDR3 protein: CASSPTWDKTSGTSNEQFF
J gene: TRBJ2-7; CDR3 length: 16; clone size: -; V gene: TRBV7-8; D gene: -; CDR3 DNA: TGTGCCAGCAGCTTACGACCTCACGGAGGGCTCAACGAGCAGTACTTC; CDR3 protein: CASSLRPHGGLNEQYF
J gene: TRBJ2-1; CDR3 length: 13; clone size: -; V gene: TRBV10-1; D gene: -; CDR3 DNA: TGCGCCAGCGGCGGCGAGACATACAATGAGCAGTTCTTC; CDR3 protein: CASGGETYNEQFF
J gene: TRBJ2-3; CDR3 length: 16; clone size: -; V gene: TRBV27; D gene: TRBD2; CDR3 DNA: TGTGCCAGCAATGTGGGACTAGCGGGCACCACAGATACGCAGTATTTT; CDR3 protein: CASNVGLAGTTDTQYF
J gene: TRBJ2-7; CDR3 length: 19; clone size: -; V gene: TRBV7-9; D gene: TRBD2; CDR3 DNA: TGTGCCAGCAGCTTACGTTCATTTGCGGGAGACCCGAGCTCCTACGAGCAGTACTTC; CDR3 protein: CASSLRSFAGDPSSYEQYF
J gene: TRBJ2-3; CDR3 length: 13; clone size: -; V gene: TRBV2; D gene: -; CDR3 DNA: TGTGCCAGCAGGGGCTGGGGCACAGATACGCAGTATTTT; CDR3 protein: CASRGWGTDTQYF
J gene: TRBJ2-1; CDR3 length: 16; clone size: once; V gene: TRBV15; D gene: -; CDR3 DNA: TGTGCCACCAGCGGAGAAGCGGGCGTGCCCTACAATGAGCAGTTCTTC; CDR3 protein: CATSGEAGVPYNEQFF
J gene: TRBJ1-1; CDR3 length: 14; clone size: -; V gene: TRBV4-1; D gene: -; CDR3 DNA: TGCGCCAGCAGCCAAGGGGGTCCCTACACTGAAGCTTTCTTT; CDR3 protein: CASSQGGPYTEAFF
J gene: TRBJ2-7; CDR3 length: 14; clone size: -; V gene: TRBV5-4; D gene: TRBD2; CDR3 DNA: TGTGCCAGCAGCCCGGGGGGGTTCAGCGACGAGCAGTACTTC; CDR3 protein: CASSPGGFSDEQYF
J gene: TRBJ2-5; CDR3 length: 16; clone size: -; V gene: TRBV7-2; D gene: TRBD2; CDR3 DNA: TGTGCCAGCAGCTTAGGAGCTAGCGGGCGATCAGAGACCCAGTACTTC; CDR3 protein: CASSLGASGRSETQYF
J gene: TRBJ2-5; CDR3 length: 15; clone size: -; V gene: TRBV18; D gene: TRBD2; CDR3 DNA: TGTGCCAGCTCACTCAAGGGAGGGTCACAAGAGACCCAGTACTTC; CDR3 protein: CASSLKGGSQETQYF
J gene: TRBJ2-1; CDR3 length: 14; clone size: -; V gene: TRBV27; D gene: -; CDR3 DNA: TGTGCCAGCAGTTTTAAGGGGGACTACAATGAGCAGTTCTTC; CDR3 protein: CASSFKGDYNEQFF
J gene: TRBJ1-1; CDR3 length: 12; clone size: -; V gene: TRBV19; D gene: -; CDR3 DNA: TGTGCCAGTAGTATCCGGGATGTCGAAGCTTTCTTT; CDR3 protein: CASSIRDVEAFF
J gene: TRBJ1-4; CDR3 length: 14; clone size: -; V gene: TRBV10-1; D gene: -; CDR3 DNA: TGCGCCAGCAGTGAATCGGGGCAGGATGAAAAACTGTTTTTT; CDR3 protein: CASSESGQDEKLFF
J gene: TRBJ2-7; CDR3 length: 16; clone size: -; V gene: TRBV7-2; D gene: -; CDR3 DNA: TGTGCCAGCAGCTTAGCTAGCGGATTAACATCCTACGAGCAGTACTTC; CDR3 protein: CASSLASGLTSYEQYF
J gene: TRBJ1-1; CDR3 length: 15; clone size: -; V gene: TRBV5-1; D gene: -; CDR3 DNA: TGCGCCAGCAGCTTGGTTCCGGGTACGAACACTGAAGCTTTCTTT; CDR3 protein: CASSLVPGTNTEAFF
J gene: TRBJ2-7; CDR3 length: 14; clone size: -; V gene: TRBV5-1; D gene: -; CDR3 DNA: TGCGCCAGCAGCTTGGGCAGGGCTTCCCACGAGCAGTACTTC; CDR3 protein: CASSLGRASHEQYF
J gene: TRBJ1-5; CDR3 length: 13; clone size: -; V gene: TRBV19; D gene: -; CDR3 DNA: TGTGCCAGTAAATTGGACAAAAATCAGCCCCAGCATTTT; CDR3 protein: CASKLDKNQPQHF
J gene: TRBJ1-5; CDR3 length: 14; clone size: -; V gene: TRBV4-1; D gene: -; CDR3 DNA: TGCGCCAGCAGCCAAAGGGATAGCAATCAGCCCCAGCATTTT; CDR3 protein: CASSQRDSNQPQHF
J gene: TRBJ2-7; CDR3 length: 13; clone size: -; V gene: TRBV6-5; D gene: -; CDR3 DNA: TGTGCCAGCAGGACGCAGGGCTCCTACGAGCAGTACTTC; CDR3 protein: CASRTQGSYEQYF
J gene: TRBJ2-3; CDR3 length: 16; clone size: -; V gene: TRBV27; D gene: -; CDR3 DNA: TGTGCCAGCAGTTTAGGGGTAGCTGCTAGCACAGATACGCAGTATTTT; CDR3 protein: CASSLGVAASTDTQYF
J gene: TRBJ1-1; CDR3 length: 15; clone size: -; V gene: TRBV7-6; D gene: -; CDR3 DNA: TGTGCCAGCAGCTTAGCGTCGGCAGGGGTGACTGAAGCTTTCTTT; CDR3 protein: CASSLASAGVTEAFF
J gene: TRBJ2-1; CDR3 length: 14; clone size: -; V gene: TRBV5-1; D gene: -; CDR3 DNA: TGCGCCAGCAGCAGGGACTCTTCGGCACAGGAGCAGTTCTTC; CDR3 protein: CASSRDSSAQEQFF
J gene: TRBJ2-3; CDR3 length: 16; clone size: -; V gene: TRBV19; D gene: TRBD1; CDR3 DNA: TGTGCCAGTACCTTGCTTGGGACAGGGGGCACAGATACGCAGTATTTT; CDR3 protein: CASTLLGTGGTDTQYF
J gene: TRBJ2-2; CDR3 length: 15; clone size: -; V gene: TRBV7-9; D gene: TRBD2; CDR3 DNA: TGTGCCAGCTGGATACTAGCGTCCCAAGCCGGGGAGCTGTTTTTT; CDR3 protein: CASWILASQAGELFF
J gene: TRBJ1-5; CDR3 length: 13; clone size: -; V gene: TRBV6-5; D gene: -; CDR3 DNA: TGTGCCAGCATGTATAGGTTATTTCGGCCCCAGCATTTT; CDR3 protein: CASMYRLFRPQHF
J gene: TRBJ2-7; CDR3 length: 13; clone size: -; V gene: TRBV28; D gene: -; CDR3 DNA: TGTGCCAGCAGGACAGTGAGCGCCTACGAGCAGTACTTC; CDR3 protein: CASRTVSAYEQYF
J gene: TRBJ2-3; CDR3 length: 13; clone size: -; V gene: TRBV9; D gene: -; CDR3 DNA: TGTGCCAGCAGCGTAGACCAGGGCAATACGCAGTATTTT; CDR3 protein: CASSVDQGNTQYF
J gene: TRBJ1-1; CDR3 length: 14; clone size: -; V gene: TRBV5-1; D gene: TRBD1; CDR3 DNA: TGCGCCAGCAGGACCGGGACAGGAAACACTGAAGCTTTCTTT; CDR3 protein: CASRTGTGNTEAFF
J gene: TRBJ2-7; CDR3 length: 14; clone size: -; V gene: TRBV18; D gene: -; CDR3 DNA: TGTGCCAGCTCCCGGGGTGCGGCCACCTACGAGCAGTACTTC; CDR3 protein: CASSRGAATYEQYF
J gene: TRBJ2-1; CDR3 length: 15; clone size: -; V gene: TRBV5-1; D gene: TRBD2; CDR3 DNA: TGCGCCAGCAGCGGAACTAGCGCCCAGGAGAATGAGCAGTTCTTC; CDR3 protein: CASSGTSAQENEQFF